The rows below give T cell receptor beta chains drawn from one sample of a study of blood T cell repertoires in COVID-19. Repertoires were generated with immunoSEQ multiplex PCR, while TCRdb's copy carries only in-frame clones and drops some. The sample includes about 81,000 clones, 91% of them seen just once. Sample: peripheral blood. Receptors originate from a woman between 50 and 59 years old in a cohort sampled during active COVID-19. Both conserved end residues are part of each CDR3. D genes are given only for firm matches. Some rows have no size entry. The others give once, few or many, or a class for an expanded clone.

abundance,v_gene,j_gene,d_gene,CDR3nt,CDR3aa
once,TRBV5-1,TRBJ1-1,NA,TGCGCCAGCAACCAGGGTTTGAACACTGAAGCTTTCTTT,CASNQGLNTEAFF
NA,TRBV28,TRBJ1-1,NA,TGTGCCAGCAGTCCACGGGGACACCTGATGAACACTGAAGCTTTCTTT,CASSPRGHLMNTEAFF
NA,TRBV28,TRBJ1-1,TRBD1,TGTGCCAGCAGTTTCGGGACAGGGAACACTGAAGCTTTCTTT,CASSFGTGNTEAFF
NA,TRBV7-2,TRBJ2-2,TRBD2,TGTGCCAGCAGCTTTAACGGGGGGGCGAGCACCGGGGAGCTGTTTTTT,CASSFNGGASTGELFF
NA,TRBV19,TRBJ2-1,TRBD2,TGTGCCAGTAAGGTTAGCGGGGGCAATGAGCAGTTCTTC,CASKVSGGNEQFF
NA,TRBV7-2,TRBJ2-1,TRBD2,TGTGCCAGCAGCTTAGAGGGGACTAAACCCATTCGGTTCTTC,CASSLEGTKPIRFF
NA,TRBV13,TRBJ1-3,TRBD1,TGTGCCAGCAGACTTCAGGGGGTTGGAAACACCATATATTTT,CASRLQGVGNTIYF
NA,TRBV13,TRBJ2-2,NA,TGTGCCAGCAGCTTAGGGGCAGTGGCCGGGGAGCTGTTTTTT,CASSLGAVAGELFF
NA,TRBV5-4,TRBJ1-2,NA,TGTGCCAGCAGCTTGGAGGGAGACTATGGCTACACCTTC,CASSLEGDYGYTF
once,TRBV7-9,TRBJ2-3,NA,TGTGCCAGCAGCTCGGCGGGTGGGGGGACAGATACGCAGTATTTT,CASSSAGGGTDTQYF
NA,TRBV5-4,TRBJ1-4,NA,TGTGCCAGCAGCTTGGGGGTCGGGGAAAAACTGTTTTTT,CASSLGVGEKLFF
NA,TRBV9,TRBJ2-6,NA,TGTGCCAGCAGCCTAAGCCCCGGGCAGGACTTCTCTGGGGCCAACGTCCTGACTTTC,CASSLSPGQDFSGANVLTF
NA,TRBV19,TRBJ1-2,TRBD1,TGTGCCAGTAGTGGGGGGACAGGGGGCGCGGTGGACTATGGCTACACCTTC,CASSGGTGGAVDYGYTF
NA,TRBV5-6,TRBJ1-3,NA,TGTGCCAGCAGGAAAGGGACTTCGAGCTCTGGAAACACCATATATTTT,CASRKGTSSSGNTIYF
NA,TRBV7-9,TRBJ1-1,NA,TGTGCCAGCAGCTTTACGGGGTCAGCTGAAGCTTTCTTT,CASSFTGSAEAFF
NA,TRBV24-1,TRBJ2-3,TRBD2,TGTGCCACCAGTGACTCCGGGACTAGCGGGGGGGCAGGAGATACGCAGTATTTT,CATSDSGTSGGAGDTQYF
few,TRBV7-9,TRBJ2-5,TRBD2,TGTGCCAGCAGAACGGGACTAGCGGGGGGCCGATTCCAAGAGACCCAGTACTTC,CASRTGLAGGRFQETQYF
NA,TRBV10-3,TRBJ2-1,TRBD2,TGTGCCATCAGTGATGGGACTAGCGGGACCACGGGGAATGAGCAGTTCTTC,CAISDGTSGTTGNEQFF
NA,TRBV19,TRBJ1-2,NA,TGTGCCAGTAGTGTGGAGAACTATGGCTACACCTTC,CASSVENYGYTF
NA,TRBV2,TRBJ2-7,TRBD2,TGTGCCAGCAGGGTGGGACTAGCGGGCTCCTACGAGCAGTACTTC,CASRVGLAGSYEQYF
NA,TRBV5-5,TRBJ2-7,TRBD2,TGTGCCAGCAGTGAGGGACTAGCGGGAGTGTACGAGCAGTACTTC,CASSEGLAGVYEQYF
NA,TRBV5-1,TRBJ1-3,NA,TGCGCCAGCAGCTTAGAGGCAATGTCGGGGGCTGGAAACACCATATATTTT,CASSLEAMSGAGNTIYF
NA,TRBV14,TRBJ1-1,TRBD1,TGTGCCAGCAGCCCGACCGGGACAGTGGGTGAAGCTTTCTTT,CASSPTGTVGEAFF
NA,TRBV29-1,TRBJ1-1,TRBD1,TGCAGCGTTGAGAGACAGGGTGGCGCGGCTTTCTTT,CSVERQGGAAFF
few,TRBV24-1,TRBJ2-7,TRBD1,TGTGCCACCAGTGGCACCCTTGACAGGGACGGGGAAAAGAGGGACTACGAGCAGTACTTC,CATSGTLDRDGEKRDYEQYF
few,TRBV5-1,TRBJ1-1,NA,TGCGCCAGCAGCTTGGCCCGGGGGAACACTGAAGCTTTCTTT,CASSLARGNTEAFF
NA,TRBV12-3/TRBV12-4,TRBJ2-7,NA,TGTGCCAGCAGTCCGAGCTCCTACGAGCAGTACTTC,CASSPSSYEQYF
NA,TRBV3-1/TRBV3-2,TRBJ1-1,TRBD1,TGTGCCAGCAGCCAAAGGGTCAGGGGGACTGAAGCTTTCTTT,CASSQRVRGTEAFF
NA,TRBV2,TRBJ2-1,TRBD1,TGTGCCAGCAGTCTGGGACAGGGACACGATGAGCAGTTCTTC,CASSLGQGHDEQFF
NA,TRBV3-1/TRBV3-2,TRBJ2-6,NA,TGTGCCAGCAGCCAACTATCTGGGGCCAACGTCCTGACTTTC,CASSQLSGANVLTF
NA,TRBV4-1,TRBJ2-1,NA,TGCGCCAGCAGCCAAGGGCAGTATGGTGAGCAGTTCTTC,CASSQGQYGEQFF
NA,TRBV7-9,TRBJ2-3,NA,TGTGCCAGCAGCTTAAGCCTGGATACGCAGTATTTT,CASSLSLDTQYF
NA,TRBV12-3/TRBV12-4,TRBJ2-2,TRBD1,TGTGCCGCGACAGGGGGTGACACCGGGGAGCTGTTTTTT,CAATGGDTGELFF
NA,TRBV5-1,TRBJ1-1,NA,TGCGCCAGCAGCTTTGGGAGGAACACTGAAGCTTTCTTT,CASSFGRNTEAFF
once,TRBV25-1,TRBJ1-6,NA,TGTGCCAGCAGTGAACGCACAGACTATAATTCACCCCTCCACTTT,CASSERTDYNSPLHF
few,TRBV13,TRBJ2-7,NA,TGTGCCAGCAGCTTAGCGGGGGCCTACGAGCAGTACTTC,CASSLAGAYEQYF
NA,TRBV5-8,TRBJ2-3,NA,TGTGCCAGCCAAAACTCCCGGGACACTCGCACAGATACGCAGTATTTT,CASQNSRDTRTDTQYF
NA,TRBV5-1,TRBJ1-3,TRBD1,TGCGCCAGCAGCCCCCGTGGGGCAGGGGGAGGAAACACCATATATTTT,CASSPRGAGGGNTIYF
NA,TRBV5-1,TRBJ1-3,TRBD1,TGCGCCAGCTCGAGGGGACAGGCCTCTGGAAACACCATATATTTT,CASSRGQASGNTIYF
NA,TRBV28,TRBJ1-3,NA,TGTGCCAGCAGTTTAAAACAGACTGGAAACACCATATATTTT,CASSLKQTGNTIYF
NA,TRBV18,TRBJ2-1,TRBD1,TGTGCCAGCTCTGCGGGTGTCACAGGGGTTAATGAGCAGTTCTTC,CASSAGVTGVNEQFF
NA,TRBV30,TRBJ2-7,TRBD2,TGTGCCTGGAGTTTAGGGACTAGCGGATCCGTGCAGTACTTC,CAWSLGTSGSVQYF
NA,TRBV7-3,TRBJ1-1,NA,TGTGCCAGCAGCTTGCAGGAGGACACTGAAGCTTTCTTT,CASSLQEDTEAFF
NA,TRBV3-1/TRBV3-2,TRBJ2-3,NA,TGTGCCAGCAGCCTCGACTGGGCGGGACCCACAGATACGCAGTATTTT,CASSLDWAGPTDTQYF
NA,TRBV7-6,TRBJ1-2,TRBD1,TGTGCCAGCAGCTTGGACGACAGGGTCAACTATGGCTACACCTTC,CASSLDDRVNYGYTF
few,TRBV27,TRBJ1-6,TRBD1,TGTGCCAGCAGTCACAGGGGGCTTAATTCACCCCTCCACTTT,CASSHRGLNSPLHF
NA,TRBV5-4,TRBJ2-3,TRBD1,TGTGCCAGCAGTCGACAGGGTGCAGATACGCAGTATTTT,CASSRQGADTQYF
NA,TRBV7-8,TRBJ2-1,TRBD2,TGTGCCAGCAGCCTCTCGACTAGCGGGAGGTACAATGAGCAGTTCTTC,CASSLSTSGRYNEQFF
NA,TRBV18,TRBJ2-7,TRBD2,TGTGCCAGCTCACCAAAGATGTCTAGCGGGAGTGTCGAGCAGTACTTC,CASSPKMSSGSVEQYF
NA,TRBV9,TRBJ2-7,TRBD1,TGTGCCAGCAGCCCGGGCAGGGGGCGCCTGGACGAGCAGTACTTC,CASSPGRGRLDEQYF
NA,TRBV6-5,TRBJ1-3,TRBD1,TGTGCCAGCAGTTACACCGGGGGACAGGGAAACACCATATATTTT,CASSYTGGQGNTIYF
NA,TRBV20-1,TRBJ2-5,NA,TGCAGTGCTAGTAACAGTCAAGAGACCCAGTACTTC,CSASNSQETQYF
NA,TRBV7-9,TRBJ1-2,TRBD1,TGTGCCAGCAGCAACACAGGGGGTGGGCGCTACACCTTC,CASSNTGGGRYTF
once,TRBV5-5,TRBJ2-7,NA,TGTGCCAGCAGCTTACTTACAGGGATAGGAACCTACGAGCAGTACTTC,CASSLLTGIGTYEQYF